The 12 T cell receptor beta chains given below trace back to one sample, sequenced in a study of blood T cell repertoires in COVID-19 (dated by TCRdb to 2018 to 2021). Preparation of the library involved the immunoSEQ multiplex PCR assay. In TCRdb, the immuneACCESS table is reduced to in-frame sequences with V and J assigned. These tables do not hold every clone; where another copy was compared, an unresolved V gene accounts for under half, and the others remain unexplained. The sample yields over 300,000 clones; approximately 83% were counted once. The ten most abundant clones make up roughly 2.3% of the sample. Sequenced: PBMCs or T cells enriched from blood (not recorded which). Receptors originate from a man aged 25-45 years who had recovered from COVID-19.

The table lists this clone with a count of one. This chain links TRBV2 with TRBJ2-7; D is perhaps TRBD1 (7 bases). Looked up from germline, CDR1 is SNHLY and CDR2 is FYNNEI. CDR3 length equals 13 residues. V gave up 8 bases and J gave up 5 bases, with 16 bases separating them. Here the CDR3 DNA reads TGTGCCAGCCTCGGGACAGCGGGCCACGAGCAGTACTTC. The encoded protein is CASLGTAGHEQYF.

The chain recombines TRBV5-4 with TRBJ1-2, with 9 nucleotides matching TRBD1. Losses at the gene ends were 2 bases for V and 4 bases for J; bases not matched to a gene: 6. CDR1 SGHNT and CDR2 YYREEE come from the germline V gene (reference sequence). The CDR3 runs to 15 residues. For the CDR3, the DNA is TGTGCCAGCAGCTTAGACAGGGGGGACCTCTATGGCTACACCTTC. Its protein product is CASSLDRGDLYGYTF. Complete variable domain (other parts from reference TRBV5-4 and TRBJ1-2): ETGVTQSPTHLIKTRGQQVTLRCSSQSGHNTVSWYQQALGQGPQFIFQYYREEENGRGNFPPRFSGLQFPNYSSELNVNALELDDSALYLCASSLDRGDLYGYTFGSGTRLTVV.

V and J are TRBV7-9 and TRBJ1-2; D perhaps matches TRBD1 (6 bases). The CDR3 runs 13 residues. Trimming stripped 2 bases from V and 6 bases from J, with 10 bases between. Looked up from germline, CDR1 is SEHNR and CDR2 is FQNEAQ (reference sequence). CDR3 nucleotide sequence: TGTGCCAGCAGCTTAAACAGGGAAGATGGCTACACCTTC. Translation gives CASSLNREDGYTF.

The chain employs TRBV6-1 and TRBJ1-5, with TRBD1 identical over 9 bases. Per the germline V gene, CDR1 is MNHNS and CDR2 is SASEGT. The CDR3 is 15 amino acids. V lost 2 bases, J lost 4 bases, and 3 bases stayed unmatched. The CDR3 is CASSERDRENQPQHF. CDR3 DNA: TGTGCCAGCAGTGAACGGGACAGGGAGAATCAGCCCCAGCATTTT.

Here the CDR3 reads CASKPGGNEQFF. For the CDR3, the DNA is TGTGCCAGCAAGCCAGGGGGCAATGAGCAGTTCTTC. The chain links TRBV2 to TRBJ2-1, with 7 bases matching TRBD1. V trimming: 7 bases; J trimming: 6 bases; junction bases outside the gene matches: 3. Germline-derived CDR1 and CDR2 are SNHLY and FYNNEI. The CDR3 consists of 12 residues.

The rearrangement links TRBV5-4 to TRBJ2-5; TRBD2 matches at 12 bases. V lost 4 bases, J lost 3 bases, and 4 bases stayed unmatched. The CDR3 has 15 amino acids. Per the germline V gene, CDR1 is SGHNT and CDR2 is YYREEE (reference sequence). The CDR3 DNA reads TGTGCCAGCAGCCCGACTAGCGGGGGAGAAGAGACCCAGTACTTC. Encoded protein: CASSPTSGGEETQYF.

The rearrangement joins TRBV15 to TRBJ2-1, with D possibly being TRBD2 (8 bases). The CDR3 is 16 residues long. With 5 bases removed from V and 7 bases from J, the gap between germline ends came to 21 bases. From germline, CDR1 is LNHNV and CDR2 YYDKDF (reference sequence). CDR3 in amino acids: CATSSAGGQHWNEQFF. DNA for the CDR3: TGTGCCACCAGCTCTGCGGGGGGACAGCATTGGAATGAGCAGTTCTTC. The complete variable domain, with remaining parts taken from reference TRBV15 and TRBJ2-1, reads DAMVIQNPRYQVTQFGKPVTLSCSQTLNHNVMYWYQQKSSQAPKLLFHYYDKDFNNEADTPDNFQSRRPNTSFCFLDIRSPGLGDTAMYLCATSSAGGQHWNEQFFGPGTRLTVL.

This clone was seen once. The chain combines TRBV21-1 with TRBJ2-7; the table's D gene call, TRBD2, was not cross checked with the DNA. TRBV21-1 is designated a pseudogene. The CDR3 has 13 residues. As DNA, the CDR3 is TGTGCCAGCAGCCGCCGGAGGGCCTACGAGCAGTACTTC. The encoded protein is CASSRRRAYEQYF.

The gene calls are TRBV5-4 and TRBJ2-7; weak D call: TRBD2 (6 bases). The CDR3 totals 12 residues. The V and J ends lost 1 base and 6 bases respectively, with 8 bases between them. The germline V gene has CDR1 SGHNT and CDR2 YYREEE (reference sequence). CDR3 sequence reads: CASSLYGGEQYF. The CDR3 bases are TGTGCCAGCAGCTTGTACGGGGGCGAGCAGTACTTC.

The V call is TRBV21-1, the J call TRBJ1-6; the table's D call, TRBD1, has no DNA check behind it. TRBV21-1 is flagged as a pseudogene. The CDR3 covers 13 residues. The CDR3 sequence is CASSKALRTAVYF. CDR3 DNA: TGTGCCAGCAGCAAAGCGCTTCGGACAGCCGTCTACTTT.

The V gene is TRBV6-5, the J gene TRBJ1-4; 10 positions agree with TRBD1. The CDR3 extends over 16 amino acids. Germline V gene lookup returns CDR1 MNHEY and CDR2 SVGAGI. V lost 2 bases and J lost 3; bases outside the gene matches: 3. The CDR3 sequence is CASSYGDRGPNEKLFF. CDR3 nucleotide sequence: TGTGCCAGCAGTTACGGGGACAGGGGACCTAATGAAAAACTGTTTTTT.

The V and J genes are TRBV7-3 and TRBJ2-3, with 9 bases fitting TRBD2. The CDR3 runs 15 residues. The trim removed 5 bases at V and 6 bases at J, leaving 9 bases unmatched. Germline CDR1 SGHTA, CDR2 FQGTGA. The CDR3 sequence: CASSRLAGGRDTQYF. The DNA for the CDR3 is TGTGCCAGCAGCCGCCTTGCGGGGGGGCGCGATACGCAGTATTTT.